The clone carrying this TCR beta chain appeared a few times. Antigen unknown. The data derive from a study of vaccination and CD4 T cells after COVID-19. About the study: Fewer than ten convalescent cases were mild and one was severe, and all had been SARS-CoV-2 positive by nasal swab PCR. Each control was exposed to a CEFX pool, an HIV-1 Nef pool, or no peptide at all.

The Oncomine TCR Beta short-read assay generated sequence data from the DNA of cultured CD4+ T cells. TCRdb re-called the PCR reads with MiXCR, one entry per CDR3 protein. The profile shows approximately 5,000 distinct CDR3 sequences, less than 30% of them singletons. CDR1 MNHNS and CDR2 SASEGT come from the germline V gene. V gave up 7 bases and J gave up 7 bases, with 5 bases separating them. CDR3 length equals 11 residues. Treatment: approximately nine-day PBMC culture with coronavirus spike peptide pools or control peptides (ViraFEST assay). ViraFEST relied on peptide pools to expand antigen-specific T cells; the TCRs were sequenced afterward. Every well contained around 2 million PBMCs, which were grown with around 9.4 IU/ml IL-2 and 10 ug/ml peptide pools.

The sequence was collected from a human donor who had recovered from COVID-19. The sequencing here drew on CD4+ T cells from blood, cultured in vitro, taken after SARS-CoV-2 vaccination. This sequence joins TRBV6-1 and TRBJ1-6, with D unclear. The CDR3 spells CASMKNSPLHF. The CDR3 region has the DNA TGTGCCAGCATGAAGAATTCACCCCTCCACTTT.